There are many counts of the clone carrying this T cell receptor beta chain. Its specificity is not known. This library used approximately 390 ng RNA and molecular barcoded adaptors spanning alpha/delta and beta/gamma chains. One entry per CDR3 protein results from TCRdb running MiXCR on the reads. This sample has about 86,000 distinct CDR3 sequences; 9% to 15% occur once, and the top ten carry under 15%. Sampling of bone marrow took place during active disease in every patient. The sample is drawn from a study of read filtering for tumor transcriptome and immune sequencing. Study overall: By R-ISS, stages I, II and III held 8, 16 and 7 patients.

Germline CDR1 is SQVTM and CDR2 is ANQGSEA. The CDR3 runs 13 residues. Unmatched junction bases numbered 6, after V lost 6 bases and J lost 4 bases. Findings of the study overall: IR-seq captured clonotypes deeper and more reliably than RNA-seq. Sorted CD138-negative bone marrow cells were not purified T cells.

The receptor comes from a donor aged 40 or older with multiple myeloma. The chain carries TRBV29-1 and TRBJ2-7; the match to TRBD2 covers 10 bases. What was sequenced was a population of CD138-negative cells sorted from bone marrow. CDR3 amino acids: CSVRGTSEYEQYF. The CDR3, as DNA: TGCAGCGTCCGGGGGACTAGCGAGTACGAGCAGTACTTC.